The 20 T cell receptor beta chains presented below share a single source sample, sequenced in a study of blood T cell repertoires in COVID-19. Assay used: immunoSEQ multiplex PCR; TCRdb lists only in-frame clones, some missing. The sample lists 150,000 to 200,000 clones, less than 95% occurring once. Input material: peripheral blood. All receptors come from a man aged 25 to 40 with COVID-19, enrolled during active disease.

This CDR3 is CAINPRTGRNYGYTF. The CDR3 DNA follows: TGTGCCATCAATCCTAGGACAGGGCGTAACTATGGCTACACCTTC. The V call is TRBV10-3, the J call TRBJ1-2, with 8 bases matching TRBD1. The CDR3 length is 15 residues. With V trimmed by 7 bases and J by 1 base, 8 bases remained unmatched. Germline V gives CDR1 ENHRY, CDR2 SYGVKD.

This sequence joins TRBV2 and TRBJ1-5; 9 nucleotides align to TRBD1. Looked up from germline, CDR1 is SNHLY and CDR2 is FYNNEI. The V and J ends lost 3 bases and 6 bases, in that order; junction bases with no gene match: 6. CDR3 length: 15 amino acids. The CDR3 protein is CASSDSTGGGQPQHF. The CDR3 DNA is TGTGCCAGCAGTGACTCTACAGGGGGCGGTCAGCCCCAGCATTTT.

The genes are TRBV3-1 (or the pseudogene TRBV3-2) and TRBJ1-6, with D unresolved. Trimming removed 1 base at V and 7 bases at J, with 5 bases between. The CDR3 is 13 amino acids. In germline, CDR1 is LGHDT, CDR2 YNNKEL (reference sequence). The CDR3 DNA follows: TGTGCCAGCAGCCAAGCCGGGAATTCACCCCTCCACTTT. It is translated as CASSQAGNSPLHF.

The gene calls are TRBV11-2 and TRBJ1-4; maybe TRBD1 (5 bases). V gave up 0 bases and J gave up 3 bases, with 17 bases separating them. The CDR3 spans 18 residues. The germline V gene encodes CDR1 SGHAT and CDR2 FQNNGV. The CDR3 DNA reads as TGTGCCAGCAGCTTAGATCCCCCAACAGGAGTTTCTAATGAAAAACTGTTTTTT. Protein product: CASSLDPPTGVSNEKLFF. Looking up the rest from reference TRBV11-2 and TRBJ1-4 gives the full variable domain: EAGVAQSPRYKIIEKRQSVAFWCNPISGHATLYWYQQILGQGPKLLIQFQNNGVVDDSQLPKDRFSAERLKGVDSTLKIQPAKLEDSAVYLCASSLDPPTGVSNEKLFFGSGTQLSVL.

As for this clone: This sample includes further DNA sequences coding for the same CDR3. CDR3: CASSLADTQYF. CDR3 nucleotides: TGTGCCAGCAGCTTAGCGGATACGCAGTATTTT. This sequence joins TRBV13 and TRBJ2-3; D is ambiguous. This CDR3 comprises 11 residues. Germline lookup yields CDR1 PRHDT and CDR2 FYEKMQ (reference sequence). Between the trimmed V and J ends, which lost 1 base and 6 bases, there was a span of 2 bases.

The V and J genes are TRBV6-5 and TRBJ1-4; D may be TRBD1 (5 bases). The CDR3 covers 16 residues. Per the germline V gene, CDR1 is MNHEY and CDR2 is SVGAGI. V was shortened by 0 bases and J by 5 bases, with 13 bases between the two germline ends. CDR3 sequence: CASSYSLTEDNEKLFF. DNA of the CDR3: TGTGCCAGCAGTTACTCGTTGACAGAAGACAATGAAAAACTGTTTTTT.

This chain joins TRBV19 and TRBJ2-7, with TRBD1 matching 7 bases. V lost 1 base, J lost 4 bases, and 4 bases stayed unmatched. The germline V gene encodes CDR1 LNHDA and CDR2 SQIVND (reference sequence). CDR3 length: 14 residues. The CDR3 protein is CASSIGHRGYEQYF. CDR3 nucleotide sequence: TGTGCCAGTAGTATAGGCCACAGGGGTTACGAGCAGTACTTC. The variable domain in full, with the rest retrieved from reference TRBV19 and TRBJ2-7, is DGGITQSPKYLFRKEGQNVTLSCEQNLNHDAMYWYRQDPGQGLRLIYYSQIVNDFQKGDIAEGYSVSREKKESFPLTVTSAQKNPTAFYLCASSIGHRGYEQYFGPGTRLTVT.

The CDR3 DNA is TGTGCCAGCAGCGACGGACAGGGATGGGAGGGTTCACCCCTCCACTTT. It encodes CASSDGQGWEGSPLHF. The V and J genes are TRBV5-6 and TRBJ1-6; 8 bases fit TRBD1. This CDR3 region has 16 residues. V dropped 4 bases and J dropped 9; count of bases not matched to a gene: 12. The germline CDR1 and CDR2 sequences are SGHDT and YYEEEE.

This clone has just a few counts. The rearrangement uses TRBV10-1 and TRBJ1-2; D gene ambiguous. Per germline, CDR1 WNHNN and CDR2 SYGVQD (reference sequence). Trimming pared 4 bases from V and 4 bases from J, leaving 10 bases between. CDR3 size: 13 residues. This CDR3 is CASSVSGSYGYTF. Here the CDR3 DNA reads TGCGCCAGCAGTGTCTCAGGAAGCTATGGCTACACCTTC.

This chain links TRBV7-7 with TRBJ2-1; 8 bases line up with TRBD2. Germline CDR1 reads SSHAT; CDR2 reads FNYEAQ (reference sequence). The CDR3 loop spans 16 amino acids. Trimming at V came to 0 bases and at J to 7 bases, leaving 8 bases not matched to a gene. The CDR3 loop is CASSLAGRGGRNEQFF. CDR3 in DNA: TGTGCCAGCAGCTTAGCCGGGAGGGGGGGAAGAAATGAGCAGTTCTTC.

The CDR3 spells CASSPTFTTRDSIYGYTF. The CDR3 DNA is TGTGCCAGCTCACCCACCTTCACGACGCGGGATTCCATCTATGGCTACACCTTC. The chain carries TRBV18 and TRBJ1-2; no definite D call. Germline V gene lookup returns CDR1 KGHSH and CDR2 LQKENI. CDR3 length: 18 amino acids. V dropped 3 bases and J dropped 4 bases, with 24 bases sitting between them.

In DNA, the CDR3 is TGTGCTAGTGGTTTGGTTATGGGGGGGGGTGAGACCCAGTACTTC. Protein sequence: CASGLVMGGGETQYF. V gene TRBV12-5 combines with J gene TRBJ2-5; TRBD2 aligns across 7 bases. This CDR3 has 15 residues. The junction had 6 bases not matched to a gene; V was cut back by 0 bases and J by 5 bases. Germline V gives CDR1 LGHNT, CDR2 FRNRAP.

V is TRBV10-3 and J is TRBJ1-4; D not resolved. The CDR3 sequence is 15 residues long. Germline V CDR1 and CDR2: ENHRY, SYGVKD. V lost 0 bases, J lost 3 bases, and 8 bases lay in between. The CDR3 sequence: CAISESGEPNEKLFF. CDR3 nucleotides: TGTGCCATCAGTGAGTCCGGGGAGCCTAATGAAAAACTGTTTTTT.

This clone was found once. The rearrangement joins TRBV28 to TRBJ2-2; no firm D call. The ends were cut back, 7 bases at V and 5 bases at J, with 14 bases in the middle. This CDR3 contains 14 residues. The germline CDR1 and CDR2 sequences are MDHEN and SYDVKM. The CDR3 sequence is CASITTVETGELFF. CDR3 sequence (DNA): TGTGCCAGCATCACTACGGTAGAGACCGGGGAGCTGTTTTTT. Variable domain in full (rest from reference TRBV28 and TRBJ2-2): DVKVTQSSRYLVKRTGEKVFLECVQDMDHENMFWYRQDPGLGLRLIYFSYDVKMKEKGDIPEGYSVSREKKERFSLILESASTNQTSMYLCASITTVETGELFFGEGSRLTVL.

This chain connects TRBV5-4 to TRBJ2-7; 10 bases match TRBD1. The CDR3 is 14 residues long. From germline, CDR1 is SGHNT and CDR2 YYREEE (reference sequence). With 4 bases clipped from V and 6 bases from J, the junction kept 7 bases outside the gene matches. The CDR3 bases are TGTGCCAGCAGCCCCTGGGACAGGGGAGGCGAGCAGTACTTC. This codes for CASSPWDRGGEQYF.

V is TRBV18 and J is TRBJ2-1; D possibly corresponds to TRBD2 (5 bases). CDR1 and CDR2 from the germline V gene are KGHSH and LQKENI. V was cut by 4 bases and J by 0 bases, with 13 bases left in between. The CDR3 has 16 residues. In nucleotides, the CDR3 is TGTGCCAGCTCACTTCCGCAACTAGACTCCTACAATGAGCAGTTCTTC. Translation: CASSLPQLDSYNEQFF. Full variable domain (rest looked up from reference TRBV18 and TRBJ2-1): NAGVMQNPRHLVRRRGQEARLRCSPMKGHSHVYWYRQLPEEGLKFMVYLQKENIIDESGMPKERFSAEFPKEGPSILRIQQVVRGDSAAYFCASSLPQLDSYNEQFFGPGTRLTVL.

The chain recombines TRBV3-1 (or the pseudogene TRBV3-2) with TRBJ2-1, with D possibly TRBD2 on 6 matching bases. V lost 3 bases to trimming and J lost 4 bases, with 16 bases between them. From germline, CDR1 is LGHDT and CDR2 YNNKEL (reference sequence). The length of the CDR3 is 16 residues. The CDR3 is CASSQDPGTEYNEQFF. The CDR3 DNA reads TGTGCCAGCAGCCAGGACCCCGGGACTGAGTACAATGAGCAGTTCTTC.

J is TRBJ1-1 and V is TRBV4-2; maybe TRBD1 (6 bases). The CDR3 runs to 16 residues. Per the germline V gene, CDR1 is LGHNA and CDR2 is YNFKEQ. Trimming removed 0 bases at V and 4 bases at J, with 15 bases between. CDR3 in amino acids: CASSQDQAGVGTEAFF. CDR3 DNA sequence: TGTGCCAGCAGCCAAGATCAGGCAGGGGTAGGCACTGAAGCTTTCTTT.

The chain couples TRBV6-5 to TRBJ2-7; 7 bases agree with TRBD1. CDR3 length: 15 residues. Germline CDR1 is MNHEY and CDR2 is SVGAGI. V was clipped by 6 bases and J by 4 bases; unmatched bases: 12. The CDR3: CASSQLGGTAYEQYF. In nucleotides, the CDR3 is TGTGCCAGCAGCCAGTTGGGTGGGACAGCTTACGAGCAGTACTTC.

The rearrangement links TRBV5-1 to TRBJ2-3, with 9 bases lining up with TRBD2. This CDR3 spans 15 amino acids. In germline, CDR1 is SGHRS, CDR2 YFSETQ. V was clipped by 1 base and J by 5 bases; unmatched bases: 5. Here the CDR3 DNA reads TGCGCCAGCAGCTTGAGGCGGGGGGGCGAAGATACGCAGTATTTT. Protein sequence: CASSLRRGGEDTQYF. Together with reference TRBV5-1 and TRBJ2-3, the CDR3 gives the full variable domain: KAGVTQTPRYLIKTRGQQVTLSCSPISGHRSVSWYQQTPGQGLQFLFEYFSETQRNKGNFPGRFSGRQFSNSRSEMNVSTLELGDSALYLCASSLRRGGEDTQYFGPGTRLTVL.